The T cell receptor beta chain under discussion was sequenced for a study of CD8 T cells in ankylosing spondylitis. TCRdb re-analysed the 5' RACE reads in MiXCR, keeping a single row per CDR3 protein. This table holds fewer than 400,000 distinct CDR3 sequences, about 15% found once. This clonotype was seen a few times. V was clipped by 4 bases and J by 2 bases; unmatched bases: 9. The CDR3 loop spans 16 amino acids. CDR1 and CDR2 (germline): SGHDT, YYEEEE. The sequencing sample was made of blood, either unsorted or a sorted T cell fraction (not recorded which). This sequence was found in a male donor with ankylosing spondylitis or in good health (not recorded which). This chain uses TRBV5-6 with TRBJ2-1; TRBD2 matches at 7 bases. In DNA, the CDR3 is TGTGCCAGCAGCCTAGGACTAGTAAATACCTACAATGAGCAGTTCTTC. It translates to CASSLGLVNTYNEQFF.